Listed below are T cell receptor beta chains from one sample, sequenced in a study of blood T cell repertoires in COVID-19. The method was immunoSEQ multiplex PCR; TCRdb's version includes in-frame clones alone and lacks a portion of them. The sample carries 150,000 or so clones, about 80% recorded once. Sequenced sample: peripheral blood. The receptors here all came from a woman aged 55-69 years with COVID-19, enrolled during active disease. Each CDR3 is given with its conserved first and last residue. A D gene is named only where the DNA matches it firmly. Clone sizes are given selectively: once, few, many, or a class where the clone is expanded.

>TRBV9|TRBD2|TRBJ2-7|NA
CASSVALASGRNEQYF
TGTGCCAGCAGCGTAGCTCTGGCTAGCGGGAGGAACGAGCAGTACTTC
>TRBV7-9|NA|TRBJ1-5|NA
CASSLAGQHNQPQHF
TGTGCCAGCAGCTTAGCGGGACAACACAATCAGCCCCAGCATTTT
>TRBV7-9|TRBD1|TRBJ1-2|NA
CASSATGVGGYTF
TGTGCCAGCAGCGCTACAGGGGTGGGTGGCTACACCTTC
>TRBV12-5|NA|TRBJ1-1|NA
CASASIEAFF
TGTGCTAGTGCTAGCATCGAAGCTTTCTTT
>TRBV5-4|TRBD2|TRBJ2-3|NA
CASSLVSGTSGRRADTQYF
TGTGCCAGCAGCTTGGTCTCCGGGACTAGCGGGAGAAGGGCAGATACGCAGTATTTT
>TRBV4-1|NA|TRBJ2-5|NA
CASSQWQGETQYF
TGCGCCAGCAGCCAGTGGCAGGGGGAGACCCAGTACTTC
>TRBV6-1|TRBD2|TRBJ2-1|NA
CASSVAGMGHEQFF
TGTGCCAGCAGTGTAGCGGGGATGGGGCATGAGCAGTTCTTC
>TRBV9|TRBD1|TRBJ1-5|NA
CASSVGDRGQPQHF
TGTGCCAGCAGCGTAGGCGACAGGGGCCAGCCCCAGCATTTT
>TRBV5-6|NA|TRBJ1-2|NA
CASSVTSGDGYTF
TGTGCCAGCAGCGTTACCTCAGGGGATGGCTACACCTTC
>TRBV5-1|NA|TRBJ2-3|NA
CASAPGGVGTDTQYF
TGCGCCAGCGCCCCGGGCGGGGTCGGCACAGATACGCAGTATTTT
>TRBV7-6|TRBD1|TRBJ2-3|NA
CASSPRDRNTDTQYF
TGTGCCAGCAGCCCCCGGGACAGAAACACAGATACGCAGTATTTT
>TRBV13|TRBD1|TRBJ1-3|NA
CASSFRTRQGASGNTIYF
TGTGCCAGCAGCTTTAGGACCCGACAGGGGGCATCTGGAAACACCATATATTTT
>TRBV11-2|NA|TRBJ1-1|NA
CASSLVRGAGSWTEAFF
TGTGCCAGCAGCTTAGTGAGAGGGGCGGGGAGTTGGACTGAAGCTTTCTTT
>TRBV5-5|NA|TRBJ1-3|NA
CASSLVGQAGNTIYF
TGTGCCAGCAGCTTGGTGGGACAAGCTGGAAACACCATATATTTT
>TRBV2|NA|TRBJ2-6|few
CASSPWASGANVLTF
TGTGCCAGCAGCCCTTGGGCCTCTGGGGCCAACGTCCTGACTTTC
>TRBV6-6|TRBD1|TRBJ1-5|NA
CASSLTGATYSNQPQHF
TGTGCCAGCAGTCTAACAGGGGCGACATATAGCAATCAGCCCCAGCATTTT
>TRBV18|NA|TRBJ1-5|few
CASSQTRNSNQPQHF
TGTGCCAGCTCCCAAACACGAAATAGCAATCAGCCCCAGCATTTT
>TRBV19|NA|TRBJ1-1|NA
CASSLTDSNTEAFF
TGTGCCAGTAGCCTCACGGACTCGAACACTGAAGCTTTCTTT
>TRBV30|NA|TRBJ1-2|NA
CAWSGGGAYGYTF
TGTGCCTGGAGTGGGGGAGGGGCCTATGGCTACACCTTC
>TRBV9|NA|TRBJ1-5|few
CASSVGDRGQPQHF
TGTGCCAGCAGCGTAGGGGATAGGGGGCAGCCCCAGCATTTT
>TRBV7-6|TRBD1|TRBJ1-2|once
CASSSGQGMDGYTF
TGTGCCAGCAGCTCCGGACAGGGGATGGATGGCTACACCTTC
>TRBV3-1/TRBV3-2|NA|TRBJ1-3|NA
CVSSQPRENTIYF
TGTGTCAGCAGCCAACCTAGAGAAAACACCATATATTTT
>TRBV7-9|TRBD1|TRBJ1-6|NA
CASSSPGQAGRSNSPLHF
TGTGCCAGCAGCTCCCCGGGACAGGCGGGCCGGAGTAATTCACCCCTCCACTTT
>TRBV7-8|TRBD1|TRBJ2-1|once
CASSIGTGAYGEQFF
TGTGCCAGCAGCATCGGGACAGGGGCTTACGGTGAGCAGTTCTTC
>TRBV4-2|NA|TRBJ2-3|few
CASSQFESGSTQYF
TGTGCCAGCAGCCAATTCGAATCCGGGAGTACGCAGTATTTT
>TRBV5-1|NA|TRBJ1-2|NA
CASSGDSYGYTF
TGCGCCAGCAGCGGCGACAGCTATGGCTACACCTTC
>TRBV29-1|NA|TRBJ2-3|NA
CSLPGAVTDTQYF
TGCAGCCTTCCAGGGGCTGTCACAGATACGCAGTATTTT
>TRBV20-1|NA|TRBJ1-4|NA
CSAYNEKLFF
TGCAGTGCTTATAATGAAAAACTGTTTTTT
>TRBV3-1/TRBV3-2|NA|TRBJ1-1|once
CASSPWAALNTEAFF
TGTGCCAGCAGCCCATGGGCCGCGTTGAACACTGAAGCTTTCTTT